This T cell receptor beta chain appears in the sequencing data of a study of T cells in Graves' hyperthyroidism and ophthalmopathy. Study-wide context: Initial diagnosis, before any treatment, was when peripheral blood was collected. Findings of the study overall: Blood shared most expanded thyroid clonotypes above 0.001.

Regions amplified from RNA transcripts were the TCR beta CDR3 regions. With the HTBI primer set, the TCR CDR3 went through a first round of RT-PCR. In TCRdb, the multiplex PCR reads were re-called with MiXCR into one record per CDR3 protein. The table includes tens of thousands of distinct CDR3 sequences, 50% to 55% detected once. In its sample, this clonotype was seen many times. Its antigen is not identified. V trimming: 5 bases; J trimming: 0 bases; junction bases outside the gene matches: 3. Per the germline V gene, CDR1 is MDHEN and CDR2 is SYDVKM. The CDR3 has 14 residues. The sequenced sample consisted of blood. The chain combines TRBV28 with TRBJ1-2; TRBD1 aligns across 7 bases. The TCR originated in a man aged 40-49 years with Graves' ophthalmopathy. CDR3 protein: CASSPTGPNYGYTF. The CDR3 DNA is TGTGCCAGCAGTCCGACAGGGCCTAACTATGGCTACACCTTC.